The rows below give T cell receptor beta chains drawn from one sample of a study of T cell repertoires in cytomegalovirus infection. Their target antigens are unknown. MiXCR was run by TCRdb on the reads, yielding one entry per CDR3 protein. The sample lists 640,000 or so distinct CDR3 sequences, 30% to 40% occurring once. This material consisted of cultured PBMCs, taken from culture after CMV antigen stimulation. The receptors were gathered from a human donor in good health (CMV status not recorded). Some clones in this sample may be carry-over from other donors' samples. The CDR3 runs from the conserved cysteine through the conserved F or W. Each record gives: D gene, J gene, V gene, clone size, CDR3 DNA, CDR3 protein. D genes are given only for firm matches. The size field is filled for only some rows; it gives once, few, many or a size class.

- | TRBJ1-6 | TRBV2 | - | TGTGCCAGCAGCCGGAAGGGGAGGAGCTCCTATAATTCACCCCTCCACTTT | CASSRKGRSSYNSPLHF
- | TRBJ2-7 | TRBV7-2 | many | TGTGCCAGCAGCTTAGCGCACGGCTCCTACGAGCAGTACTTC | CASSLAHGSYEQYF
- | TRBJ2-5 | TRBV7-2 | - | TGTGCCAGCAGCTTATCAGTTTGGGCACAAGAGACCCAGTACTTC | CASSLSVWAQETQYF
- | TRBJ1-1 | TRBV20-1 | - | TGCAGTGCTACCAAGGGGCGAATGAACACTGAAGCTTTCTTT | CSATKGRMNTEAFF
TRBD2 | TRBJ2-1 | TRBV6-6 | few | TGTGCCAGCAGTCGAAACGGAGCGGGAGGGGGGAATGAGCAGTTCTTC | CASSRNGAGGGNEQFF
- | TRBJ2-1 | TRBV19 | - | TGTGCCAGTAGTAAACAGAATGAGCAGTTCTTC | CASSKQNEQFF
- | TRBJ2-7 | TRBV5-6 | few | TGTGCCAGCAGCTTCGGGGATACCTACGAGCAGTACTTC | CASSFGDTYEQYF
TRBD2 | TRBJ2-7 | TRBV7-2 | few | TGTGCCAGCAGCCGTCCTCAGCGGGGGGGCCGGTACGAGCAGTACTTC | CASSRPQRGGRYEQYF
- | TRBJ1-1 | TRBV20-1 | - | TGCAGTGCCCGGCGCGCTTCGAACACTGAAGCTTTCTTT | CSARRASNTEAFF
- | TRBJ2-7 | TRBV10-3 | few | TGTGCCATCAGGTCGGGCGGACAGATTTCCTACGAGCAGTACTTC | CAIRSGGQISYEQYF
- | TRBJ2-3 | TRBV7-2 | many | TGTGCCAGCAGCCTTACGGCGATAATCAACACAGATACGCAGTATTTT | CASSLTAIINTDTQYF
TRBD2 | TRBJ2-1 | TRBV30 | - | TGTGCCTGGAGTGCACCCGGGACTAGCGGGAGGCGGGATGAGCAGTTCTTC | CAWSAPGTSGRRDEQFF
- | TRBJ1-5 | TRBV20-1 | few | TGCAGTGTAGTGAGAGATCAGCCCCAGCATTTT | CSVVRDQPQHF
TRBD2 | TRBJ2-3 | TRBV7-2 | many | TGTGCCAGCAGCTTACTAGCGGTAACTAGCACAGATACGCAGTATTTT | CASSLLAVTSTDTQYF
- | TRBJ2-5 | TRBV28 | many | TGTGCCAGCAGCCTAAAGGGTCTTGAGGAGACCCAGTACTTC | CASSLKGLEETQYF
- | TRBJ2-3 | TRBV6-6 | - | TGTGCCAGCAGTTACCGGGGGTGGGCCCAAACAGATACGCAGTATTTT | CASSYRGWAQTDTQYF
TRBD1 | TRBJ2-1 | TRBV5-6 | - | TGTGCCAGCAGCTTGGAGGTAGTCAGGGGGCAAAATGAGCAGTTCTTC | CASSLEVVRGQNEQFF
- | TRBJ1-5 | TRBV7-2 | many | TGTGCCAGCAGCTTAGAGGTTGGTCAGCCCCAGCATTTT | CASSLEVGQPQHF
- | TRBJ1-4 | TRBV20-1 | - | TGCAGTGCTCGCGAGACAGGTCCTAATGAAAAACTGTTTTTT | CSARETGPNEKLFF
- | TRBJ2-1 | TRBV19 | few | TGTGCCAGACAGGTTCCCTACAATGAGCAGTTCTTC | CARQVPYNEQFF
- | TRBJ2-3 | TRBV25-1 | - | TGTGCCAGCAGTGGGTCCCTAGGGCCAGATACGCAGTATTTT | CASSGSLGPDTQYF
- | TRBJ2-1 | TRBV6-6 | many | TGTGCCAGCAGGACAGATTACAATGAGCAGTTCTTC | CASRTDYNEQFF
- | TRBJ1-2 | TRBV11-2 | - | TGTGCCAGCAGCTTGGGGTTCGGACGGAACTATGGCTACACCTTC | CASSLGFGRNYGYTF
- | TRBJ2-1 | TRBV5-4 | - | TGTGCCAGCAGTGATCCTCGTTCGGCTGGTGATAATGAGCAGTTCTTC | CASSDPRSAGDNEQFF
- | TRBJ2-3 | TRBV7-2 | many | TGTGCCAGCAGCCCAGTGGCGAGGGGAGATACGCAGTATTTT | CASSPVARGDTQYF
- | TRBJ1-5 | TRBV19 | once | TGTGCCAGTACGGTGGCAGGGAGTAATCAGCCCCAGCATTTT | CASTVAGSNQPQHF
TRBD2 | TRBJ2-1 | TRBV6-5 | few | TGTGCCAGCAGTTACTTAGCGGGGGGCAACAATGAGCAGTTCTTC | CASSYLAGGNNEQFF
- | TRBJ1-2 | TRBV7-2 | few | TGTGCCAGCAGCCCGAGGGGTGGGGGGACCCAATTCTATGGCTACACCTTC | CASSPRGGGTQFYGYTF
- | TRBJ1-1 | TRBV7-4 | few | TGTGCCAGCAGCTTAGGCCTAGGGGGGTCCTCCTTTAACACTGAAGCTTTCTTT | CASSLGLGGSSFNTEAFF
- | TRBJ1-6 | TRBV20-1 | - | TGCAGTGCTAGAGGTCCTTATAATTCACCCCTCCACTTT | CSARGPYNSPLHF
TRBD2 | TRBJ2-3 | TRBV20-1 | once | TGCAGTGCTAGAGAATTCGGCGGGGGGGCATATACGCAGTATTTT | CSAREFGGGAYTQYF
- | TRBJ1-2 | TRBV5-1 | many | TGCGCCAGCAGCTCCCCAGGGGAAGGCTACACCTTC | CASSSPGEGYTF
- | TRBJ1-1 | TRBV15 | - | TGTGCCACCAGCAGAGATCTAGGACAGATCAACACTGAAGCTTTCTTT | CATSRDLGQINTEAFF
- | TRBJ1-2 | TRBV7-2 | - | TGTGCCAGCAGCTCCATCTACACAGCGGTTTTAAACTATGGCTACACCTTC | CASSSIYTAVLNYGYTF
- | TRBJ1-1 | TRBV24-1 | - | TGTGCCACCAGGACAGGAAAAAACACTGAAGCTTTCTTT | CATRTGKNTEAFF
- | TRBJ2-7 | TRBV7-7 | - | TGTGCCAGCAGCCCCTCCCAGGGAAACGAGCAGTACTTC | CASSPSQGNEQYF
- | TRBJ1-2 | TRBV5-6 | - | TGTGCCAGCAGCTTGGGTGTTACCTATGGCTACACCTTC | CASSLGVTYGYTF
- | TRBJ2-5 | TRBV12-3/TRBV12-4 | many | TGTGCCAGCAGTGGGAAAGAGACCCAGTACTTC | CASSGKETQYF
TRBD1 | TRBJ2-7 | TRBV5-4 | - | TGTGCCAGCAGCGAGGACAGGGGTGACGAGCAGTACTTC | CASSEDRGDEQYF
- | TRBJ2-7 | TRBV7-2 | many | TGTGCCAGCAGCTTTGGTTGGGGATCCTACGAGCAGTACTTC | CASSFGWGSYEQYF
- | TRBJ2-5 | TRBV7-9 | - | TGTGCCAGCAGCTACGACCTGAAAGAGACCCAGTACTTC | CASSYDLKETQYF
TRBD1 | TRBJ2-7 | TRBV7-2 | many | TGTGCCAGCAGCTTTAACAGGGGGGACTACGAGCAGTACTTC | CASSFNRGDYEQYF
- | TRBJ2-3 | TRBV27 | - | TGTGCCAGCAGTTTATCCCTACCCTATACGCAGTATTTT | CASSLSLPYTQYF
- | TRBJ2-4 | TRBV7-8 | - | TGTGCCAGCAGCTTTAGAGAGGGGGTCGAGCAAGCCAAAAACATTCAGTACTTC | CASSFREGVEQAKNIQYF
- | TRBJ2-5 | TRBV5-6 | - | TGTGCCAGCAGCCGCGTGGGGTACCAAGAGACCCAGTACTTC | CASSRVGYQETQYF
- | TRBJ2-3 | TRBV15 | - | TGTGCCACCAGCAGACGAACGTTGGTAGATACGCAGTATTTT | CATSRRTLVDTQYF
- | TRBJ2-3 | TRBV20-1 | - | TGCAGTGCCCGGGAAGCCTTCATCGATACGCAGTATTTT | CSAREAFIDTQYF
- | TRBJ2-6 | TRBV7-6 | few | TGTGCCAGCAGCTTAGTTGGGGGCCGACTCTCTGGGGCCAACGTCCTGACTTTC | CASSLVGGRLSGANVLTF
- | TRBJ1-1 | TRBV12-3/TRBV12-4 | many | TGTGCCAGCAGTGTCAGGGATAACACTGAAGCTTTCTTT | CASSVRDNTEAFF
- | TRBJ1-6 | TRBV4-1 | - | TGCGCCAGCAGCCAAGAGGTTACGGCTAATTCACCCCTCCACTTT | CASSQEVTANSPLHF
- | TRBJ1-1 | TRBV29-1 | - | TGCAGCGTTTGTCCCACAGGGGAAGCTTTCTTT | CSVCPTGEAFF
- | TRBJ2-5 | TRBV12-5 | few | TGTGCTAGTGGTTTGACTAGTCTAGGAGAGACCCAGTACTTC | CASGLTSLGETQYF
TRBD2 | TRBJ2-1 | TRBV12-3/TRBV12-4 | - | TGTGCCAGCAGTTTAGCGCTGCTAGCGGGGGCGACCTTCAATGAGCAGTTCTTC | CASSLALLAGATFNEQFF
- | TRBJ2-1 | TRBV4-3 | - | TGCGCCAGCAGCCAAGTTGAAGTAGTCTCCTACAATGAGCAGTTCTTC | CASSQVEVVSYNEQFF
- | TRBJ2-5 | TRBV7-2 | few | TGTGCCAGCAGATACGGGACACAGTACCAAGAGACCCAGTACTTC | CASRYGTQYQETQYF